Listed here is a single T cell receptor (beta chain). Profiling relied on immunoSEQ multiplex PCR, and the TCRdb table lists in-frame clones only, not all of them. The sample consists of 110,000 to 150,000 clones, around 80% of them appearing once. The germline gives CDR1 SGHKS, CDR2 YYEKEE (reference sequence). The CDR3 loop spans 16 amino acids. With 4 bases clipped from V and 1 base from J, the junction kept 8 bases outside the gene matches. The data stem from a study of blood T cell repertoires in COVID-19. Study in general: The samples span acute and convalescent COVID-19 from the United States, Italy and Spain. T cells, B-cell-depleted T cells, or PBMCs provided the cDNA or gDNA that served as material.

Specimen: PBMCs or T cells enriched from blood (not recorded which). The TCR sequence derives from a woman between 45 and 65 years old who had recovered from COVID-19. The chain combines TRBV5-5 with TRBJ2-3; 8 nucleotides align to TRBD1. CDR3 nucleotides: TGTGCCAGCAGCCCTGGACAGGGAGTGGGCACAGATACGCAGTATTTT. This sequence encodes CASSPGQGVGTDTQYF.